This TCR beta chain was documented in a study of molecular identifiers for immune sequencing clone quantification. General observations from the study: Barcode-sharing identical TCR molecules could underestimate highly expanded clone sizes.

From the PCR reads, TCRdb called clonotypes with MiXCR, one entry per CDR3 protein. The sample yields about 97,000 distinct CDR3 sequences, 20% to 30% seen once. Libraries for naive CD8 T cells, which were made from approximately 20,000 to 980,000 sorted cells, drew on 10%, 30% or 50% of the RNA. CD8+CD4-CCR7+CD45RA+ sorting gave the naive CD8 T cells. For this clonotype: Its antigen remains unidentified. One end of the junction fails to match germline, which may point to a read error.

Germline CDR1 is SNHLY and CDR2 is FYNNEI. CDR3 size: 12 residues. This receptor was taken from a human donor in good health. Some libraries in this study had Jurkat cell RNA spiked in. Sequencing was carried out using naive CD8+ T cells from blood, with Jurkat cell RNA spiked in. Subset denoted: FACS-sorted CD8+CD4-CCR7+CD45RA+ naive T cells. The chain is built from TRBV2 and TRBJ2-7; D is unclear. CDR3: CAIYDGTYGQCF. The CDR3 DNA reads as TGTGCCATTTATGACGGAACCTACGGGCAGTGCTTC.